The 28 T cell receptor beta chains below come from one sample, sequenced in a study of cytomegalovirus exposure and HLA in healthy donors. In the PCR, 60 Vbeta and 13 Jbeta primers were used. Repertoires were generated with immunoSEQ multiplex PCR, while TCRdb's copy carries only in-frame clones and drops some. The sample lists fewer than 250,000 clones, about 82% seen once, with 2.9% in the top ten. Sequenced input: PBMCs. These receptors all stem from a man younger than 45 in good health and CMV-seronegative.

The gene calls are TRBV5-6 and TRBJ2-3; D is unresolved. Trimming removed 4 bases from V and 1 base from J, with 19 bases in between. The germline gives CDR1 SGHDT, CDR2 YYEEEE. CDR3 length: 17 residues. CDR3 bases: TGTGCCAGCAGCGAAAGCATAAACGGGTCCGGCACAGATACGCAGTATTTT. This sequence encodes CASSESINGSGTDTQYF.

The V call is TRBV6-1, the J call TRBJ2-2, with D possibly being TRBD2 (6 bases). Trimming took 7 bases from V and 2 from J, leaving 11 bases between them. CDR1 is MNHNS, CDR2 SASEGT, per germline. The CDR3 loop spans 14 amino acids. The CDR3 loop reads CASKLGGNTGELFF. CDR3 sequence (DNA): TGTGCCAGCAAGCTGGGGGGAAACACCGGGGAGCTGTTTTTT.

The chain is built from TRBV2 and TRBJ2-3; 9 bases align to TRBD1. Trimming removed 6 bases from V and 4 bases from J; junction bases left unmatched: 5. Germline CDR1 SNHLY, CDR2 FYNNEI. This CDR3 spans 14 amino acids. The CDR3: CASRSGQGPDTQYF. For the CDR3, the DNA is TGTGCCAGCAGGTCGGGACAGGGCCCAGATACGCAGTATTTT.

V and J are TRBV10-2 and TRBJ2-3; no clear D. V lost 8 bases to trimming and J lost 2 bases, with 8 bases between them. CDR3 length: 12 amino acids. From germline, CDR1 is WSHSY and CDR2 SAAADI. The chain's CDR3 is CASRRPTDTQYF. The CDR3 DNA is TGCGCCAGCCGCAGGCCCACAGATACGCAGTATTTT.

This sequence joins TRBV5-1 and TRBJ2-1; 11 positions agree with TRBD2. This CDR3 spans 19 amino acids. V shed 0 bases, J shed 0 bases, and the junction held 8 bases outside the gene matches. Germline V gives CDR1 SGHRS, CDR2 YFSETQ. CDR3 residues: CASSLEASGGIPSYNEQFF. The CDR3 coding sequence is TGCGCCAGCAGCTTGGAGGCTAGCGGGGGGATCCCCTCCTACAATGAGCAGTTCTTC.

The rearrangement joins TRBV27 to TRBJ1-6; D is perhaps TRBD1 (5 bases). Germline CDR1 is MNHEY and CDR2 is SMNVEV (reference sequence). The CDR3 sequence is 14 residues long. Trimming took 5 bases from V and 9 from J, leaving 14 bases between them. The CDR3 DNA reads TGTGCCAGCAGTGGGCCGGGGGGAAGTTCACCCCTCCACTTT. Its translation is CASSGPGGSSPLHF.

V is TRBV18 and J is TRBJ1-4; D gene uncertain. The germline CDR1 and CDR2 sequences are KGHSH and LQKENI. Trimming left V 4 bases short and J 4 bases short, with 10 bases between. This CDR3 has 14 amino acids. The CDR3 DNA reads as TGTGCCAGCTCACGGAGAGCGGATAATGAAAAACTGTTTTTT. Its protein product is CASSRRADNEKLFF.

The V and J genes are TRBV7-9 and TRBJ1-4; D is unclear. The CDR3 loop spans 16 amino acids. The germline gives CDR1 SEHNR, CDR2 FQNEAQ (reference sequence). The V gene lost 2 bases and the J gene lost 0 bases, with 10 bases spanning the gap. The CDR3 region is CASSLQVQTTNEKLFF. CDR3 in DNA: TGTGCCAGCAGCTTACAGGTCCAAACAACTAATGAAAAACTGTTTTTT.

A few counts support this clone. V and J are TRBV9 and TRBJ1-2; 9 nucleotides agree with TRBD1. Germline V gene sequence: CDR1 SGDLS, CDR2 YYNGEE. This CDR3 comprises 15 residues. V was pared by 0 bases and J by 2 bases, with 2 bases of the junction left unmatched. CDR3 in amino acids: CASSVDGTGNYGYTF. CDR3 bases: TGTGCCAGCAGCGTAGATGGGACAGGGAACTATGGCTACACCTTC.

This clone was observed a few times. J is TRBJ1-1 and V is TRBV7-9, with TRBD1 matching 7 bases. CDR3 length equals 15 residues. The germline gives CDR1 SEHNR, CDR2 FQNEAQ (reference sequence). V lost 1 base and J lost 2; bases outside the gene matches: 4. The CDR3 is CASSLVGTENTEAFF. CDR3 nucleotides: TGTGCCAGCAGCTTAGTAGGGACAGAAAACACTGAAGCTTTCTTT.

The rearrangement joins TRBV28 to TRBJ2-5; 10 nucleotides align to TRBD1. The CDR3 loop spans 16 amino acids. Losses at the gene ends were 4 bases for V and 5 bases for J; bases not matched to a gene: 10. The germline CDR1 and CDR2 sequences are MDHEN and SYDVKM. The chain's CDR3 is CASSWSPGTGVETQYF. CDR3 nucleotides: TGTGCCAGCAGTTGGAGCCCGGGGACAGGGGTTGAGACCCAGTACTTC. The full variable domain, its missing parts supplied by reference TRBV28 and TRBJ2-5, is DVKVTQSSRYLVKRTGEKVFLECVQDMDHENMFWYRQDPGLGLRLIYFSYDVKMKEKGDIPEGYSVSREKKERFSLILESASTNQTSMYLCASSWSPGTGVETQYFGPGTRLLVL.

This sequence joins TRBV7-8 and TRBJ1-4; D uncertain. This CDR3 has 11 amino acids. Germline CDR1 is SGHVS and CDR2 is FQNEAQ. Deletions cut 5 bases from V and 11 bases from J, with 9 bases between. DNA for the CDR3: TGTGCCAGCAGCCCCTCAGTGAAACTGTTTTTT. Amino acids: CASSPSVKLFF.

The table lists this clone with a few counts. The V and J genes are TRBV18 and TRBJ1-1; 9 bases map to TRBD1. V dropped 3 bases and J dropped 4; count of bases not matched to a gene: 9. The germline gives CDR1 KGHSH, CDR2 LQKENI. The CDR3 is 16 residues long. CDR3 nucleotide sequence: TGTGCCAGCTCACCCGGTACAGGGGGCCTCGGCACTGAAGCTTTCTTT. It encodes CASSPGTGGLGTEAFF.

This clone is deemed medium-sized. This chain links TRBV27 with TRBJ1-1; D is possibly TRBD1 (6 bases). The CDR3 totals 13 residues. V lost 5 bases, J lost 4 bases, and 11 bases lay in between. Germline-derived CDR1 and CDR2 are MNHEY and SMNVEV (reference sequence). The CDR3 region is CASSLRGSTEAFF. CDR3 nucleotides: TGTGCCAGCAGTCTCAGGGGATCCACTGAAGCTTTCTTT.

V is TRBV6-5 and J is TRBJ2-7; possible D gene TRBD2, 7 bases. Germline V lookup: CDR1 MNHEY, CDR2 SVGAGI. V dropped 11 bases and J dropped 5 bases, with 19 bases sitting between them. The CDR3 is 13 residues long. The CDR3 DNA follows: TGTGCCCCCTTCCCAACAGGGACTAACGAGCAGTACTTC. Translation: CAPFPTGTNEQYF.

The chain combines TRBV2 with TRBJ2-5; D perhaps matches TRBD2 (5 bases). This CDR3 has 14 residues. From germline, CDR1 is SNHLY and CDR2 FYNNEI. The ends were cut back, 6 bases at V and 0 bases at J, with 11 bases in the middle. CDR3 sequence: CASRDRGYQETQYF. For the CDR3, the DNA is TGTGCCAGCAGGGATCGGGGATACCAAGAGACCCAGTACTTC. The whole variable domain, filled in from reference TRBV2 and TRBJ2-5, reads EPEVTQTPSHQVTQMGQEVILRCVPISNHLYFYWYRQILGQKVEFLVSFYNNEISEKSEIFDDQFSVERPDGSNFTLKIRSTKLEDSAMYFCASRDRGYQETQYFGPGTRLLVL.

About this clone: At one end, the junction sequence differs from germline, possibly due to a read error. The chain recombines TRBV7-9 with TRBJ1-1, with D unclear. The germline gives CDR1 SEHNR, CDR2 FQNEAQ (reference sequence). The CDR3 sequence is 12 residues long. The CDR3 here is CSSSFSDTEAFF. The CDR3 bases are TGTTCCAGCAGCTTCTCGGACACTGAAGCTTTCTTT.

The CDR3 loop is CARSPGTVPGEGWPAALSPLHF. The DNA of the CDR3 is TGTGCCAGAAGCCCCGGGACTGTTCCTGGGGAAGGGTGGCCGGCGGCTCTCTCACCCCTCCACTTT. This sequence joins TRBV5-3 and TRBJ1-6; possibly TRBD1 for D (5 bases). TRBV5-3 is given ORF status, its function remaining uncertain. The CDR3 spans 22 residues. Trimming took 4 bases from V and 10 from J, leaving 39 bases between them.

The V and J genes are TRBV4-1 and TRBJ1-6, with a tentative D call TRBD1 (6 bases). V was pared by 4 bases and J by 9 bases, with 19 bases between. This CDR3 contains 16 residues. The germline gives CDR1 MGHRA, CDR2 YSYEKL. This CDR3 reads CASSLGGDNRFSPLHF. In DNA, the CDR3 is TGCGCCAGCAGCCTGGGGGGGGACAATCGGTTTTCACCCCTCCACTTT.

CDR3 residues: CASSPWPGQGNTGELFF. The CDR3 DNA sequence: TGTGCCAGCAGCCCTTGGCCGGGACAGGGAAACACCGGGGAGCTGTTTTTT. The rearrangement links TRBV11-2 to TRBJ2-2; TRBD1 matches at 9 bases. Germline V gene data show CDR1 as SGHAT and CDR2 as FQNNGV. The CDR3 consists of 17 residues. Germline trimming cut 5 bases from V and 2 bases from J; bases unmatched to any gene: 9.

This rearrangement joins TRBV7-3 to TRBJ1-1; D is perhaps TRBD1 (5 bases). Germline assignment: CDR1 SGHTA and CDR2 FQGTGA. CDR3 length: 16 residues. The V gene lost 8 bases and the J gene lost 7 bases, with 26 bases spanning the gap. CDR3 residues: CASQPVATTAGDEAFF. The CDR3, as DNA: TGTGCCAGCCAACCGGTCGCTACGACGGCGGGGGATGAAGCTTTCTTT.

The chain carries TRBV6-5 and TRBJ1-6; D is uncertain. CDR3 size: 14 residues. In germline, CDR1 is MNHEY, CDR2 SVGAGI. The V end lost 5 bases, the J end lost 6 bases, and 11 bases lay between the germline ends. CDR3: CASSESNSNSPLHF. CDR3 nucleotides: TGTGCCAGCAGTGAATCAAACAGTAATTCACCCCTCCACTTT.

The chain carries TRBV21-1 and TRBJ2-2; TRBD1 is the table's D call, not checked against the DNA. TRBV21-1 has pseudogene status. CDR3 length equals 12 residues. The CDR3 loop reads CATATGTGELFF. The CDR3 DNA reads TGTGCCACCGCTACAGGGACCGGGGAGCTGTTTTTT.

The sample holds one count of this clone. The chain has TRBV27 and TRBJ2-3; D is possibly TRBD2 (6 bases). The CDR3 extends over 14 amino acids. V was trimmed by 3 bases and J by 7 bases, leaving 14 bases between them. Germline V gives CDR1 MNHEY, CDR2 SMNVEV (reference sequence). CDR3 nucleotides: TGTGCCAGCAGTTTCTTGACTAGTAGGTATACGCAGTATTTT. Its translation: CASSFLTSRYTQYF.

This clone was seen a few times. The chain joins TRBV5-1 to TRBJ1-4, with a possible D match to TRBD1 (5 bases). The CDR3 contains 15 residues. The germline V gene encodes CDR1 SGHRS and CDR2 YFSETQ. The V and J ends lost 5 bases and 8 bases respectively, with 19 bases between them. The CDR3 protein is CASRPMGGGGEKLFF. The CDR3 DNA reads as TGCGCCAGCAGACCGATGGGAGGCGGGGGAGAAAAACTGTTTTTT.

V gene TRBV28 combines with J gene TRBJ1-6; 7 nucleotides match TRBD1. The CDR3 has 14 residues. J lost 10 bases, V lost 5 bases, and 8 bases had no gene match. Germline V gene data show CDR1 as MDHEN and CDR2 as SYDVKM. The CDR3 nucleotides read TGTGCCAGCAGTCTTCTAGGGGGCGGCTCACCCCTCCACTTT. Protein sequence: CASSLLGGGSPLHF.

Here the CDR3 DNA reads TGTGCCAGCAGCCCACTCGGGGGAGCCACAGATACGCAGTATTTT. Protein: CASSPLGGATDTQYF. The rearrangement joins TRBV9 to TRBJ2-3; D is possibly TRBD2 (6 bases). V was trimmed by 4 bases and J by 2 bases, leaving 14 bases between them. The CDR3 contains 15 residues. Per the germline V gene, CDR1 is SGDLS and CDR2 is YYNGEE. The whole variable domain, filled in from reference TRBV9 and TRBJ2-3, reads DSGVTQTPKHLITATGQRVTLRCSPRSGDLSVYWYQQSLDQGLQFLIQYYNGEERAKGNILERFSAQQFPDLHSELNLSSLELGDSALYFCASSPLGGATDTQYFGPGTRLTVL.

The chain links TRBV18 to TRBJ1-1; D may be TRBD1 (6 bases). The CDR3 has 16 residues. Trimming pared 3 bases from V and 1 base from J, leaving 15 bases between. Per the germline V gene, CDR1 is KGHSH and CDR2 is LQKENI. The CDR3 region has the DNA TGTGCCAGCTCACCTCGGGACACAATCCGGAACACTGAAGCTTTCTTT. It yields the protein CASSPRDTIRNTEAFF.